Each of the 31 T cell receptor beta chains below was sequenced from the same sample in a study of cytotoxic CD8 clonotypes in ibrutinib-treated CLL. Sequencing used immunoSEQ multiplex PCR; TCRdb keeps in-frame clones, though not all of them. The table has roughly 4,400 clones, roughly 84% seen once. Specimen: PBMCs, collected before ibrutinib treatment. These TCRs come from a human donor with chronic lymphocytic leukemia.

This chain joins TRBV2 and TRBJ1-2; no clear D gene. The CDR3 runs 13 residues. Between the trimmed V and J ends, which lost 6 bases and 0 bases, there was a span of 8 bases. The V gene's germline CDR1 is SNHLY and CDR2 FYNNEI. In DNA form, the CDR3 reads TGTGCCAGCAGGAGGGCTTCTAACTATGGCTACACCTTC. It codes for CASRRASNYGYTF.

The chain couples TRBV28 to TRBJ2-1; 7 positions match TRBD1. This CDR3 is 14 amino acids long. Losses at the gene ends were 6 bases for V and 4 bases for J; bases not matched to a gene: 6. Germline CDR1 MDHEN, CDR2 SYDVKM. The CDR3 loop reads CASSTQGQYNEQFF. The CDR3 DNA sequence: TGTGCCAGCAGCACACAGGGGCAGTACAATGAGCAGTTCTTC.

This clone was seen only once. The CDR3 sequence: CASSREARSNNSPLHF. CDR3 DNA sequence: TGTGCCAGCTCAAGGGAGGCCAGGAGCAATAATTCACCCCTCCACTTT. The chain carries TRBV18 and TRBJ1-6; no clear D gene. The CDR3 loop spans 16 amino acids. V dropped 5 bases and J dropped 5 bases, with 16 bases sitting between them. Germline loops: CDR1 KGHSH, CDR2 LQKENI. The full variable domain, with the rest looked up from reference TRBV18 and TRBJ1-6, is NAGVMQNPRHLVRRRGQEARLRCSPMKGHSHVYWYRQLPEEGLKFMVYLQKENIIDESGMPKERFSAEFPKEGPSILRIQQVVRGDSAAYFCASSREARSNNSPLHFGNGTRLTVT.

The chain carries TRBV7-9 and TRBJ1-5; 12 positions agree with TRBD1. CDR3 length: 14 residues. J was trimmed by 6 bases and V by 5 bases; bases with no gene match: 2. Germline loops: CDR1 SEHNR, CDR2 FQNEAQ (reference sequence). In DNA form, the CDR3 reads TGTGCCAGCAGCGAGGGACAGGGGGCTCAGCCCCAGCATTTT. Protein sequence: CASSEGQGAQPQHF.

The J gene is TRBJ2-3, the V gene TRBV6-5, with 12 bases aligning to TRBD2. V was pared by 6 bases and J by 5 bases, with 6 bases of the junction left unmatched. Germline values: CDR1 MNHEY, CDR2 SVGAGI. This CDR3 has 15 amino acids. The CDR3 is CASRRLAGVGDTQYF. CDR3 DNA sequence: TGTGCCAGCAGAAGACTAGCGGGAGTGGGAGATACGCAGTATTTT.

This clone was seen once. The rearrangement uses TRBV7-9 and TRBJ2-2; D is undetermined. V was clipped by 1 base and J by 0 bases, with 3 bases between them. Per germline, CDR1 SEHNR and CDR2 FQNEAQ (reference sequence). The CDR3 totals 14 residues. Here the CDR3 DNA reads TGTGCCAGCAGCTTAGTCGCGAACACCGGGGAGCTGTTTTTT. Protein: CASSLVANTGELFF.

This chain links TRBV2 with TRBJ2-7; D perhaps matches TRBD2 (6 bases). Germline CDR1 is SNHLY and CDR2 is FYNNEI. This CDR3 has 15 amino acids. Trimming removed 4 bases at V and 6 bases at J, with 19 bases between. Here the CDR3 DNA reads TGTGCCAGCAGTGGGGCCGGACTAACGCTAGGCGAGCAGTACTTC. As protein: CASSGAGLTLGEQYF.

The chain recombines TRBV5-1 with TRBJ1-4; D uncertain. V was shortened by 2 bases and J by 0 bases, with 5 bases between the two germline ends. Germline loops: CDR1 SGHRS, CDR2 YFSETQ. CDR3 size: 14 residues. CDR3 bases: TGCGCCAGCAGCTTCGAACCAACTAATGAAAAACTGTTTTTT. Its translation is CASSFEPTNEKLFF.

The V and J genes are TRBV28 and TRBJ2-7; the D gene is possibly TRBD1 (5 bases). The ends were cut back, 6 bases at V and 7 bases at J, with 22 bases in the middle. In germline, CDR1 is MDHEN, CDR2 SYDVKM. The CDR3 totals 15 residues. CDR3 coding DNA: TGTGCCAGCAGCCCACCGCAGGGCCAGGGTGGAGAGCAGTACTTC. This codes for CASSPPQGQGGEQYF.

CDR3 in amino acids: CASSPGQGMNGYTF. CDR3 nucleotide sequence: TGTGCCAGCTCACCGGGACAGGGGATGAATGGCTACACCTTC. This rearrangement joins TRBV18 to TRBJ1-2, with 10 bases lining up with TRBD1. The length of the CDR3 is 14 residues. The ends lost 3 bases at V and 6 bases at J; junction bases unmatched: 4. The germline V gene encodes CDR1 KGHSH and CDR2 LQKENI.

The chain's CDR3 is CASSYSYGIETQYF. The CDR3 region has the DNA TGTGCCAGCAGTTACTCTTACGGGATAGAGACCCAGTACTTC. V and J are TRBV6-5 and TRBJ2-5, with D perhaps matching TRBD2 (5 bases). The V gene's germline CDR1 is MNHEY and CDR2 SVGAGI. The CDR3 totals 14 residues. Deletions cut 0 bases from V and 4 bases from J, with 9 bases between.

The chain combines TRBV21-1 with TRBJ1-6. TRBV21-1 is a recognized pseudogene. This CDR3 comprises 20 residues. Written as DNA, the CDR3 is TGTGCCAGCAGGTTATATATAGCTACACTACACATACATCATAATTCACCCCTCCACTTT. Translated: CASRLYIATLHIHHNSPLHF.

This chain uses TRBV4-2 with TRBJ1-2; 7 bases map to TRBD1. Per the germline V gene, CDR1 is LGHNA and CDR2 is YNFKEQ. The CDR3 runs 15 residues. V lost 2 bases to trimming and J lost 3 bases; unmatched junction nucleotides: 6. The CDR3 DNA is TGTGCCAGCAGCCAACACTCCGGGACAGACTATGGCTACACCTTC. Its translation: CASSQHSGTDYGYTF.

The CDR3 sequence: CSVDSSANTQYF. CDR3 coding DNA: TGCAGCGTTGATTCGTCTGCAAATACGCAGTATTTT. The chain carries TRBV29-1 and TRBJ2-3; no definite D call. The length of the CDR3 is 12 residues. In germline, CDR1 is SQVTM, CDR2 ANQGSEA. V was trimmed by 3 bases and J by 7 bases, leaving 11 bases between them.

The genes are TRBV5-1 and TRBJ2-1; D might be TRBD2 (6 bases). The CDR3 has 15 amino acids. The germline V gene has CDR1 SGHRS and CDR2 YFSETQ. V was clipped by 5 bases and J by 4 bases, with 16 bases between them. The CDR3 here is CASSQAGLEYNEQFF. In DNA form, the CDR3 reads TGCGCCAGCAGTCAGGCGGGACTGGAGTACAATGAGCAGTTCTTC.

The chain carries TRBV5-1 and TRBJ2-5; D might be TRBD2 (5 bases). Germline V gene sequence: CDR1 SGHRS, CDR2 YFSETQ. Trimming removed 0 bases from V and 1 base from J, with 10 bases in between. CDR3 length: 15 residues. Written as DNA, the CDR3 is TGCGCCAGCAGCTTGGCCGGTAGCGCCCAAGAGACCCAGTACTTC. Its translation is CASSLAGSAQETQYF.

Only one count was recorded for this clone. This chain uses TRBV5-1 with TRBJ2-7, with D uncertain. This CDR3 spans 15 amino acids. Germline CDR1 is SGHRS and CDR2 is YFSETQ. V lost 2 bases to trimming and J lost 5 bases, with 17 bases between them. The CDR3: CASSFIPEPGHEQYF. DNA for the CDR3: TGCGCCAGCAGCTTCATTCCAGAGCCGGGCCACGAGCAGTACTTC. Full variable domain (missing parts from reference TRBV5-1 and TRBJ2-7): KAGVTQTPRYLIKTRGQQVTLSCSPISGHRSVSWYQQTPGQGLQFLFEYFSETQRNKGNFPGRFSGRQFSNSRSEMNVSTLELGDSALYLCASSFIPEPGHEQYFGPGTRLTVT.

The J gene is TRBJ2-5, the V gene TRBV12-2; the D segment call TRBD1 is taken from the table without a DNA check. TRBV12-2 is deemed a pseudogene. CDR3 size: 13 residues. CDR3 region: CASRHHSTETQYF. In DNA form, the CDR3 reads TGTGCAAGTCGCCACCACAGTACGGAGACCCAGTACTTC.

The chain has TRBV7-8 and TRBJ2-1, with D maybe TRBD1 (6 bases). V dropped 5 bases and J dropped 5 bases, with 16 bases sitting between them. The CDR3 sequence is 15 residues long. CDR1 and CDR2 from the germline V gene are SGHVS and FQNEAQ. The CDR3 here is CASSPLGALDNEQFF. Written as DNA, the CDR3 is TGTGCCAGCAGCCCGCTGGGGGCCCTAGACAATGAGCAGTTCTTC.

The chain links TRBV2 to TRBJ1-2, with 9 bases aligning to TRBD1. Germline V gives CDR1 SNHLY, CDR2 FYNNEI. CDR3 length: 14 amino acids. Germline trimming cut 6 bases from V and 5 bases from J; bases unmatched to any gene: 7. The CDR3 loop reads CASRASGTGYGYTF. In nucleotides, the CDR3 is TGTGCCAGCAGGGCCTCCGGGACAGGGTATGGCTACACCTTC.

The V gene is TRBV5-1, the J gene TRBJ1-5, with D hard to call. Germline V lookup: CDR1 SGHRS, CDR2 YFSETQ. V gave up 4 bases and J gave up 6 bases, with 14 bases separating them. This CDR3 has 14 amino acids. Here the CDR3 reads CASSPGFGGQPQHF. The CDR3 coding sequence is TGCGCCAGCAGCCCCGGGTTTGGCGGTCAGCCCCAGCATTTT.

The CDR3 loop reads CASSEGLAGDLDTGELFF. Written as DNA, the CDR3 is TGTGCCAGCAGTGAAGGACTAGCGGGAGACTTGGACACCGGGGAGCTGTTTTTT. This sequence joins TRBV6-1 and TRBJ2-2, with 12 bases matching TRBD2. CDR3 length: 18 residues. The germline CDR1 and CDR2 sequences are MNHNS and SASEGT. With V trimmed by 1 base and J by 3 bases, 6 bases remained unmatched.

The rearrangement links TRBV9 to TRBJ1-2; D possibly corresponds to TRBD1 (6 bases). The CDR3 covers 14 residues. The V gene lost 4 bases and the J gene lost 4 bases, with 14 bases spanning the gap. Germline V gene lookup returns CDR1 SGDLS and CDR2 YYNGEE. The CDR3 nucleotides read TGTGCCAGCAGCCCCCTGGACAGACTCTATGGCTACACCTTC. The encoded protein is CASSPLDRLYGYTF.

The J gene is TRBJ2-1, the V gene TRBV4-2, with TRBD1 matching over 10 bases. The CDR3 spans 15 residues. The germline CDR1 and CDR2 sequences are LGHNA and YNFKEQ. The J segment lost 8 bases and the V segment lost 5 bases, leaving 9 bases of the junction unmatched. The CDR3 bases are TGTGCCAGCAGCAAGGGACAGGGGCCGGAGTATGAGCAGTTCTTC. It is translated as CASSKGQGPEYEQFF.

The rearrangement joins TRBV29-1 to TRBJ2-7; 7 nucleotides line up with TRBD2. The length of the CDR3 is 13 residues. Germline loops: CDR1 SQVTM, CDR2 ANQGSEA. The junction had 13 bases not matched to a gene; V was cut back by 7 bases and J by 7 bases. As DNA, the CDR3 is TGCAGCGCCACCCCGGGACTATCTCTGGAGCAGTACTTC. This codes for CSATPGLSLEQYF.

The chain joins TRBV18 to TRBJ2-7, with TRBD2 matching over 14 bases. CDR3 size: 19 residues. Per germline, CDR1 KGHSH and CDR2 LQKENI. V lost 0 bases and J lost 6; bases outside the gene matches: 13. The CDR3: CASSPPFGLAGGIWGEQYF. In DNA, the CDR3 is TGTGCCAGCTCACCACCGTTCGGACTAGCGGGAGGTATTTGGGGCGAGCAGTACTTC.

About this clone: The junction and the germline gene differ at one end; a read error may be behind it. The chain couples TRBV30 to TRBJ2-3, with 11 bases lining up with TRBD2. The V gene's germline CDR1 is GTSNPN and CDR2 SVGIG (reference sequence). CDR3 size: 13 residues. The CDR3 is CAWSPEGASGRSF. CDR3 DNA sequence: TGTGCCTGGAGCCCGGAGGGGGCTAGCGGGAGGAGTTTT.

The rearrangement links TRBV11-3 to TRBJ2-2; 8 bases match TRBD2. The V and J ends lost 5 bases and 3 bases, in that order; junction bases with no gene match: 5. The germline V gene has CDR1 SGHNT and CDR2 YENEEA. The CDR3 spans 15 residues. The CDR3 region has the DNA TGTGCCAGCAGCCCCGGGAGGGGTTACACCGGGGAGCTGTTTTTT. It encodes CASSPGRGYTGELFF.

This clone has a single count. The V and J genes are TRBV27 and TRBJ1-4; D perhaps matches TRBD1 (5 bases). This CDR3 comprises 13 residues. Trimming removed 6 bases at V and 7 bases at J, with 12 bases between. The V gene's germline CDR1 is MNHEY and CDR2 SMNVEV (reference sequence). The CDR3 DNA follows: TGTGCCAGCAGAAGACAGTTAGGTGAAAAACTGTTTTTT. This encodes CASRRQLGEKLFF.

The rearrangement joins TRBV28 to TRBJ1-4; no clear D. In germline, CDR1 is MDHEN, CDR2 SYDVKM. The CDR3 loop spans 15 amino acids. V shed 4 bases and J shed 4 bases, with 13 bases lying between them. CDR3 DNA: TGTGCCAGCAGTTCGGAAAAGGGTAATAATGAAAAACTGTTTTTT. Encoded protein: CASSSEKGNNEKLFF.

The V call is TRBV4-1, the J call TRBJ1-2; a weak D match, TRBD1 (5 bases). The CDR3 covers 15 residues. Between the trimmed V and J ends, which lost 8 bases and 1 base, there was a span of 17 bases. Germline CDR1 and CDR2: MGHRA and YSYEKL. This chain's CDR3 is CASATTDNYNYGYTF. The CDR3 nucleotides read TGCGCCAGCGCTACCACGGACAACTATAACTATGGCTACACCTTC.